This T cell receptor (beta chain) was profiled in a study of T cell responses to AZD1222 COVID-19 vaccine. General observations from the study: Following two doses of AZD1222, Spike-specific TCR breadth and depth rose.

Between the trimmed V and J ends, which lost 8 bases and 5 bases, there was a span of 16 bases. CDR3 length equals 14 residues. In germline, CDR1 is WNHNN, CDR2 SYGVQD (reference sequence). This clone was recorded only once. The antigen is unknown. Sequencing was performed with immunoSEQ multiplex PCR; in TCRdb, only in-frame clones are kept and a portion is missing. The sample comprises 100,000 or so clones, 85% to 95% of which are singletons, and around 10% rests with the top ten. The receptor comes from an adult who received the AZD1222 COVID-19 vaccine. J is TRBJ2-1 and V is TRBV10-1, with D perhaps matching TRBD1 or TRBD2 (5 bases each). This specimen was peripheral blood, taken 28 days after the second AZD1222 dose. This chain's CDR3 is CASSGTPGDNEQFF. CDR3 in DNA: TGCGCCAGCTCCGGGACCCCCGGGGACAATGAGCAGTTCTTC.